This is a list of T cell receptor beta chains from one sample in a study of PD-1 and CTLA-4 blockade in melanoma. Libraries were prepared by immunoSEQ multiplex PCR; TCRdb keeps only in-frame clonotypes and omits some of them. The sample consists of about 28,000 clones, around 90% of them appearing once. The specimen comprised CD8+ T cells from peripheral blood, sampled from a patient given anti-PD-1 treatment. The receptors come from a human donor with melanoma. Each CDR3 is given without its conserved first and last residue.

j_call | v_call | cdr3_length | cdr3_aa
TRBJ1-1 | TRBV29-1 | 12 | SVEGLGIGTEAF
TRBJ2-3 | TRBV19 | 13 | ASRPGLVPADTQY
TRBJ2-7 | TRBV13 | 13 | ASSWVRTGSYEQY
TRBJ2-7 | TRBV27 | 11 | ASSRDSSYEQY
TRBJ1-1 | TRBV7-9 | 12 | ASSLATTGAEAF
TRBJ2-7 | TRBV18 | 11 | ASSPGQSYEQY
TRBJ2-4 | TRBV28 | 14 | ASSSHVPMPKNIQY
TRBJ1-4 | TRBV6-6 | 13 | ASSASGTGYEKLF
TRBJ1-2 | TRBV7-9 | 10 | ASSSGSDGYT
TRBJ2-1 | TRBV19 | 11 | ASSIQGPNEQF
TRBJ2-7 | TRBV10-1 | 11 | ASSSGSSYEQY
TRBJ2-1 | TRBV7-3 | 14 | ASSPHPFSSYNEQF
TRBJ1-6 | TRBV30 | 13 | AWSVGQGSARPLH
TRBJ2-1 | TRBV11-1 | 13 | ASSSLAGPYNEQF
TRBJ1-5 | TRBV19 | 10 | ASRQGGQPQH
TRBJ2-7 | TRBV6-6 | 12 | ASSRGTGVQEQY
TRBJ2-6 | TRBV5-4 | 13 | ASRPTGTGANVLT
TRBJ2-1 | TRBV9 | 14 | ASSPELTSGSNEQF
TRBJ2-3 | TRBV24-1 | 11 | ATSDLGTDTQY
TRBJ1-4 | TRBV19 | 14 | ASTGGTGLNNEKLF